This is a list of T cell receptor beta chains from one sample in a study of blood T cell repertoires in COVID-19. Profiled with immunoSEQ multiplex PCR; TCRdb holds only in-frame clones, not every one. Here the sample spans about 170,000 clones, roughly 90% being singletons. The sequenced sample consisted of peripheral blood. The source of these receptors is a man aged 18 to 35 with COVID-19, enrolled during active disease. The CDR3 runs from the conserved cysteine through the conserved F or W. Each record gives: V gene, D gene, CDR3 protein. A D gene is named only where the DNA matches it firmly.

v_gene: TRBV24-1; d_gene: TRBD1; CDR3aa: CATSDMTGNQPQHF
v_gene: TRBV5-4; d_gene: -; CDR3aa: CASSLGQGSEFF
v_gene: TRBV13; d_gene: -; CDR3aa: CASSFLWGRAGRQPQHF
v_gene: TRBV7-2; d_gene: TRBD1; CDR3aa: CASSDRDRAYEQYF
v_gene: TRBV9; d_gene: TRBD1; CDR3aa: CASSAGTEYNNQPQHF
v_gene: TRBV11-2; d_gene: -; CDR3aa: CASSFSGLASSYNEQFF
v_gene: TRBV3-1/TRBV3-2; d_gene: -; CDR3aa: CASSQDSGGAHYGYTF
v_gene: TRBV9; d_gene: TRBD2; CDR3aa: CASSVSGTSGRADNEQFF
v_gene: TRBV4-1; d_gene: -; CDR3aa: CASSHPGTQGNTIYF
v_gene: TRBV27; d_gene: TRBD2; CDR3aa: CASRGLAGTNEQFF
v_gene: TRBV28; d_gene: -; CDR3aa: CASSLVSRVGDKAKGDSYNEQFF
v_gene: TRBV28; d_gene: TRBD2; CDR3aa: CASSFYLAGAGTGELFF
v_gene: TRBV6-5; d_gene: -; CDR3aa: CASILDRGGSPLHF
v_gene: TRBV6-2/TRBV6-3; d_gene: TRBD1; CDR3aa: CASSQDRGPYEQYF
v_gene: TRBV9; d_gene: TRBD2; CDR3aa: CASSGGLAEDYNEQFF
v_gene: TRBV5-1; d_gene: -; CDR3aa: CASSSNRGGYEQYF
v_gene: TRBV27; d_gene: -; CDR3aa: CASRGPGELFF
v_gene: TRBV24-1; d_gene: TRBD2; CDR3aa: CATSDPLGLAGADTQYF
v_gene: TRBV21-1; d_gene: -; CDR3aa: CASPGGSNQPQHF
v_gene: TRBV2; d_gene: TRBD2; CDR3aa: CASKSGTNTGELFF
v_gene: TRBV7-9; d_gene: TRBD1; CDR3aa: CASSLVGTVNYGYTF
v_gene: TRBV5-1; d_gene: -; CDR3aa: CASSSTGAYEQYF
v_gene: TRBV9; d_gene: TRBD2; CDR3aa: CASTSGRASRATGELFF
v_gene: TRBV7-9; d_gene: TRBD1; CDR3aa: CASSSNRGVDEQYF
v_gene: TRBV11-3; d_gene: -; CDR3aa: CASSLGGAADTQYF
v_gene: TRBV29-1; d_gene: -; CDR3aa: CSVVPRGNEQFF
v_gene: TRBV5-6; d_gene: -; CDR3aa: CASSLTMGPYTDTQYF
v_gene: TRBV6-6; d_gene: TRBD1; CDR3aa: CASSPGQSNSPLHF
v_gene: TRBV19; d_gene: TRBD2; CDR3aa: CASRVSGRITGELFF
v_gene: TRBV7-9; d_gene: -; CDR3aa: CASSLGAQNQPQHF
v_gene: TRBV5-1; d_gene: TRBD2; CDR3aa: CASSSGSGTGELFF
v_gene: TRBV28; d_gene: TRBD1; CDR3aa: CASGTGQGYLNTEAFF
v_gene: TRBV15; d_gene: -; CDR3aa: CATSVRGNQPQHF
v_gene: TRBV28; d_gene: -; CDR3aa: CASSYWYEQYF
v_gene: TRBV28; d_gene: -; CDR3aa: CASSSTPDEQYF
v_gene: TRBV24-1; d_gene: -; CDR3aa: CATSDEGTYTDTQYF
v_gene: TRBV20-1; d_gene: -; CDR3aa: CSASLPGDYGYTF
v_gene: TRBV5-1; d_gene: -; CDR3aa: CASSGSQRNWTF
v_gene: TRBV10-3; d_gene: TRBD1; CDR3aa: CAISSTGEATNEKLLF